This T cell receptor (beta chain) is drawn from a study of T-cell memory formation after mild COVID-19. Broader study findings: Mainly CM and EM harbored the contracting CD4+ clones; mainly EMRA harbored the CD8+ ones.

From germline, CDR1 is DFQATT and CDR2 SNEGSKA (reference sequence). The CDR3 spans 13 residues. V lost 1 base and J 8 bases, leaving 14 bases between the germline ends. 5'RACE primed at constant segments yielded TCR alpha and TCR beta cDNA libraries bearing sample barcodes and UMIs. MiXCR, applied by TCRdb to the 5' RACE reads, yields one record per CDR3 protein. The sample includes about 350,000 distinct CDR3 sequences, around 15% of them seen just once. This clonotype came up many times. Its matching antigen is unknown. The J gene is TRBJ1-2, the V gene TRBV20-1, with unresolved D. The material sequenced was PBMCs or a T cell subset sorted from them (not recorded which). This clonotype originated in a man between 18 and 35 years old who had mild COVID-19 (a few samples of this study predate the infection). Cell type and time point are not known. CDR3 in amino acids: CSARGGRVDGYTF. In nucleotides, the CDR3 is TGCAGTGCTAGAGGTGGGCGAGTAGACGGCTACACCTTC.